The clone carrying this T cell receptor beta chain was recorded at least ten times. The record originates from a study of early T cells in non-severe SARS-CoV-2 infection. About the study: Bulk RNA isolated from unsorted whole blood underwent sequencing; chains were not paired.

V shed 5 bases and J 5 bases; nucleotides not matched to a gene: 12. Germline CDR1 reads DFQATT; CDR2 reads SNEGSKA (reference sequence). The length of the CDR3 is 15 residues. Unique molecular identifiers (one per individual cDNA molecule) were attached. TCRdb re-called the 5' RACE reads with MiXCR, one entry per CDR3 protein. The data show approximately 71,000 distinct CDR3 sequences, around 9.9% seen once. The sample comprised whole blood. The TCR comes from an adult who was a healthcare worker with PCR-confirmed SARS-CoV-2 infection or an uninfected control (not recorded which). The chain employs TRBV20-1 and TRBJ1-5; 7 bases are a match to TRBD1. The CDR3 region has the DNA TGCAGTGCTCGAAGGGCAGGGGGTGGTCATCAGCCCCAGCATTTT. Protein sequence: CSARRAGGGHQPQHF.